The clone carrying this TCR beta chain was recorded many times. What it binds is not known. This specimen belongs to a study of early T cells in non-severe SARS-CoV-2 infection. Overall study: Bulk RNA taken from unsorted whole blood was sequenced, leaving chains unpaired.

Study-wide findings and caveats: Matching against VDJdb likely underestimated virus-specific expansions, favoring anti-spike CD8.

Individual cDNA molecules were tagged with unique molecular identifiers, the study reported. TCRdb re-derived calls from the 5' RACE reads in MiXCR, one entry per CDR3 protein. The table includes more than 65,000 distinct CDR3 sequences, 9% to 15% detected once. Germline CDR1 and CDR2: SGHTA and FQGTGA. The CDR3 runs to 16 residues. Trimming shortened V by 3 bases and J by 0 bases, and 13 bases separated the two germline ends. The TCR was taken from an adult who was a healthcare worker with PCR-confirmed SARS-CoV-2 infection or an uninfected control (not recorded which). The chain couples TRBV7-3 to TRBJ2-3, with D possibly TRBD2 on 6 matching bases. The source material was whole blood. The CDR3 reads CASSFLAGKSTDTQYF. Written as DNA, the CDR3 is TGTGCCAGCAGCTTCCTGGCGGGAAAAAGCACAGATACGCAGTATTTT. Full variable domain (outside the CDR3, taken from reference TRBV7-3 and TRBJ2-3): GAGVSQTPSNKVTEKGKYVELRCDPISGHTALYWYRQSLGQGPEFLIYFQGTGAADDSGLPNDRFFAVRPEGSVSTLKIQRTERGDSAVYLCASSFLAGKSTDTQYFGPGTRLTVL.